Detailed here is one T cell receptor beta chain. Its antigen is currently unknown. This sample is part of a study of T-cell reconstitution after alpha-beta-depleted transplantation in children. Study-wide findings and caveats: T-cell counts and diversity at one year post-transplant came mainly from newly produced T cells. Elevated TCRbeta diversity at day 60 was traced, in some patients, to surviving recipient T cells and thymic progenitors.

Preparation of the TCRbeta library used unique molecular identifiers. TCRdb used MiXCR to reprocess the PCR reads, holding one entry per CDR3 protein. The sample lists around 670,000 distinct CDR3 sequences, about an eighth occurring once. CDR1 is MDHEN, CDR2 SYDVKM, per germline. V lost 3 bases to trimming and J lost 10 bases, with 9 bases between them. The CDR3 covers 12 residues. This TCR came from a girl aged 2 to 9 with congenital amegakaryocytic thrombocytopenia, due to receive a stem cell transplant. The chain links TRBV28 to TRBJ1-4; maybe TRBD1 (6 bases). The sample in question was PBMCs, obtained before TCRalphabeta/CD19-depleted stem cell transplant. The CDR3 bases are TGTGCCAGCAGTTTGGGACAACGAAAACTGTTTTTT. The encoded protein is CASSLGQRKLFF.